Sequencing of this T cell receptor beta chain was carried out in a study of T cells in Graves' hyperthyroidism and ophthalmopathy (dated by TCRdb to about 2019). Some background on the complete study: Peripheral blood was collected at initial diagnosis, before any treatment. The paper reports TCR Vbeta CDR3 sequencing of approximately 140 peripheral blood samples: some 41 ophthalmopathy, under 80 hyperthyroidism and around 17 progressor patients. Prospective prediction of ophthalmopathy was tested in an independent validation cohort consisting of 18 to 20 hyperthyroidism patients and around 16 patients who later progressed to ophthalmopathy. The roughly 99 discovery patients were divided at random into training and test sets in a 7:3 ratio. In addition, the study compared T-cell repertoires in thyroid tissue and in blood from several Graves' hyperthyroidism patients. After blood sampling, hyperthyroidism patients were treated with methimazole at a starting dose of 30 mg daily, and ophthalmopathy patients were treated with high-dose intravenous methylprednisolone. To identify distinguishing TCR V-J signatures, a discovery cohort of roughly 100 patients was used, comprising 43 with Graves' ophthalmopathy and approximately 57 with stable Graves' hyperthyroidism.

This clonotype was counted ten times or more. It lacks a known antigen. No base quality values were provided; no much bigger clone lies one nucleotide off. Study-wide findings and limitations: A model built on a 13 V-J signature distinguished ophthalmopathy from stable hyperthyroidism, reaching roughly 88% sensitivity and around 82% specificity in cross-validation and 80%/75% in testing. In validation, the model predicted progression to ophthalmopathy with roughly 66% sensitivity and about 73% specificity, a median of about six months before onset. No statistical method was used to fix the sample size in advance, and group allocation was not hidden from the investigators. Most expanded thyroid clonotypes (frequency above 0.001) were also found in blood, which suggests that blood repertoires may mirror thyroid immune responses.

The TCR beta CDR3 regions were amplified from the RNA transcripts. The TCR CDR3 was subjected to a first round of RT-PCR using the HTBI primer set and the Qiagen OneStep RT-PCR kit. Libraries were constructed in a second round of multiplex PCR, after which size selection and purification were performed. Sequencing of the libraries was done on an Illumina HiSeq2000 using paired-end 100 bp reads. The study's processing was this. SOAPnuke was used to process the raw data, with reads discarded if the reads contained adapters or uncalled bases, had a mean Phred below 15, or lacked an exact constant-primer or identifier match. COPE v1.2.5 was used to merge the high-quality paired reads, and each unique nucleotide sequence was defined as a clonotype. MiTCR v1.1 was used to align clonotypes to the IMGT TRBV, TRBD and TRBJ reference segments. Analysis was restricted to V-J combinations with a frequency above 0.0001, which covered approximately 99% of repertoires. The TCS score was defined as F50 (clonal expansion) divided by E x V (chaos), with BLOSUM62-based TCRdist calculated between CDR3 peptides within each V-J. Welch's t-statistics and random forest reduced just over 500 V-J features to 13, which were used in a naive Bayes classifier (R e1071). TCRdb reran the public reads through fastp at Q25 and MiXCR, keeping productive beta chains. Each entry merges the rows of one CDR3 protein and shows their most common DNA and genes. In this record, the V and J calls reflect TCRdb's handling and not the investigators' own analysis. In all, the sample holds about 300,000 distinct CDR3 sequences, and under 30% of those were seen once. The biggest ten clones account for about 30% of the sample.

The hyperthyroidism patients were between 18 and 65 years old and newly diagnosed, with a disease duration of less than 2 months. The study excluded patients with uncontrolled infections, other autoimmune diseases, pregnancy or lactation. Clinical symptoms, serum thyroxine and TRAb, thyroid ultrasound, and orbital computed tomography formed the basis for the diagnoses. Blood from progressor patients was drawn when they were first diagnosed with hyperthyroidism, before any ophthalmopathy symptoms appeared. Ficoll-Paque density gradient centrifugation was used to isolate PBMCs from about 9.4 ml of fresh peripheral blood. Patients classed as progressors first received a Graves' hyperthyroidism diagnosis and then went on to develop ophthalmopathy during follow-up. Total RNA was extracted with Trizol reagent, and quality was checked on an Agilent 2100 Bioanalyzer. This sequence was found in a man aged 35 to 55 with Graves' hyperthyroidism that later progressed to Graves' ophthalmopathy. Sequencing was done on a sample of blood.

The CDR3 has the sequence CASSWPSGKVGKNIQYF. The nucleotide sequence reads TGCGCCAGCAGCTGGCCTAGCGGGAAGGTGGGCAAAAACATTCAGTACTTC. Recombination linked TRBV5-1 to TRBJ2-4; TRBD2 matches 9 bases in the middle. Here V drops 3 bases and J drops 3 bases, and the junction holds 10 bases not matched to any gene. Per the germline V gene, SGHRS is the CDR1 and YFSETQ is the CDR2. The CDR3 has 17 amino acids, counting the end cysteine and phenylalanine. Only CDR3 DNA remains: 51 bases, in frame from the first base.